The rows below give T cell receptor beta chains drawn from one sample of a study of blood T cell repertoires in COVID-19. Clones were read by immunoSEQ multiplex PCR, and TCRdb kept only the in-frame ones, dropping some. The sample lists 500,000 to 600,000 clones, roughly nine tenths seen once, with roughly 7.4% in the top ten. The sample taken for sequencing was peripheral blood. The receptors here all came from a woman aged 50 to 60 with COVID-19, enrolled during active disease. Each CDR3 is given with its conserved first and last residue. The order of the fields is D gene, J gene, V gene, clone size, CDR3 DNA, CDR3 protein. The D gene is left open where the match is weak. The size entry is marked missing in some rows and otherwise reads once, few, many or a size class.

D: .; J: TRBJ2-7; V: TRBV5-5; size: .; DNA: TGTGCCAGCAGCCCCTACTGGCAGGGGACCTACGAGCAGTACTTC; CDR3: CASSPYWQGTYEQYF
D: TRBD2; J: TRBJ2-7; V: TRBV7-6; size: .; DNA: TGTGCCAGCAGCTTATCGGGGGGGTTCGAGCAGTACTTC; CDR3: CASSLSGGFEQYF
D: TRBD2; J: TRBJ2-5; V: TRBV27; size: .; DNA: TGTGCCAGCAGTTTGACTAGCGGCCCACTAGAGACCCAGTACTTC; CDR3: CASSLTSGPLETQYF
D: .; J: TRBJ2-1; V: TRBV1; size: .; DNA: TGCACCAGCAGCCAAGATCATCGAGCGAAAGGATACAATGAGCAGTTCTTC; CDR3: CTSSQDHRAKGYNEQFF
D: .; J: TRBJ2-7; V: TRBV10-2; size: .; DNA: TGCGCCAGCAGTGATATCCCCCCGCAGGCACAGTACTTT; CDR3: CASSDIPPQAQYF
D: .; J: TRBJ2-3; V: TRBV12-3/TRBV12-4; size: few; DNA: TGTGCCAGCAGCCCCTCTGGCACAGATACGCAGTATTTT; CDR3: CASSPSGTDTQYF
D: .; J: TRBJ1-2; V: TRBV10-1; size: .; DNA: TGCGCCAGCAGTGAGTCGGCGGAGGGCTCCTTCAAAGGCTACACCTTC; CDR3: CASSESAEGSFKGYTF
D: TRBD1; J: TRBJ1-2; V: TRBV30; size: .; DNA: TGTGCCTGGAGGCCACAGGGGGCCTATGGCTACACCTTC; CDR3: CAWRPQGAYGYTF
D: TRBD1; J: TRBJ1-2; V: TRBV7-9; size: .; DNA: TGTGCCAGCAGCTCTAGTGGACAGGGGACTAACTATGGCTACACCTTC; CDR3: CASSSSGQGTNYGYTF
D: .; J: TRBJ1-2; V: TRBV29-1; size: .; DNA: TGCAGCGCCACGGGGGGTAACTATGGCTACACCTTC; CDR3: CSATGGNYGYTF
D: .; J: TRBJ1-1; V: TRBV7-9; size: .; DNA: TGTGCCAGCAGCTTAGCCCGGAGTGGAGCCACTGAAGCTTTCTTT; CDR3: CASSLARSGATEAFF
D: .; J: TRBJ1-1; V: TRBV6-5; size: .; DNA: TGTGCCAGCAGTTACGTTGGGCGGGGTGAAGCTTTCTTT; CDR3: CASSYVGRGEAFF
D: TRBD1; J: TRBJ1-4; V: TRBV2; size: .; DNA: TGTGCCAGCAGTGAACGGCGGGACAGTAATGAAAAACTGTTTTTT; CDR3: CASSERRDSNEKLFF
D: TRBD2; J: TRBJ2-3; V: TRBV6-5; size: once; DNA: TGTGCCAGCATTACGACTAGCGCCACAGATACGCAGTATTTT; CDR3: CASITTSATDTQYF